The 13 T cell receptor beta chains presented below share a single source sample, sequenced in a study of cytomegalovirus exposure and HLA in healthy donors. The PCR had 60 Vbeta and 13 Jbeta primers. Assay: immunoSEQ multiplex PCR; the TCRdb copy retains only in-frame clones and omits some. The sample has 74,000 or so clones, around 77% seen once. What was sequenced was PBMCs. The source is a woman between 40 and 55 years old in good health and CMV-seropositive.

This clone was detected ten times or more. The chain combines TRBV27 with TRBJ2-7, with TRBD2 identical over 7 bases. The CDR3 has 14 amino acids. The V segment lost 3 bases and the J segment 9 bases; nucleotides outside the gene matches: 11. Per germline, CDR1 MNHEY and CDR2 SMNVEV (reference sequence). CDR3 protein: CASSLGGDGRWQYF. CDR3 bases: TGTGCCAGCAGTTTGGGAGGGGATGGGAGGTGGCAGTACTTC.

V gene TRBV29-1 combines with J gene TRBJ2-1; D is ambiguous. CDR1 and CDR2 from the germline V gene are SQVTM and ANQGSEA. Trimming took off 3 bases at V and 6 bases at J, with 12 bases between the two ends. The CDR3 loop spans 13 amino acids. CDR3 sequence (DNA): TGCAGCGTTGACGTCGTCTCGGGCAATGAGCAGTTCTTC. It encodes CSVDVVSGNEQFF.

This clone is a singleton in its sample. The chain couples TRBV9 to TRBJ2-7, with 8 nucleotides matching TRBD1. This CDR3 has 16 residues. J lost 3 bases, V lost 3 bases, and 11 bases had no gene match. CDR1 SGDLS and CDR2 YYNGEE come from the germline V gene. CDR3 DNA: TGTGCCAGCAGCGCTCAGGCATTCACAGGGGGCTACGAGCAGTACTTC. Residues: CASSAQAFTGGYEQYF.

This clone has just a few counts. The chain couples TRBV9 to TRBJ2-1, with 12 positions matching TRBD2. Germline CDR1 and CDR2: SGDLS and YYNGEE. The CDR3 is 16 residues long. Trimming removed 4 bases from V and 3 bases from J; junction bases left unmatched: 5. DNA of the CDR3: TGTGCCAGCAGCCCCAAGGGACTAGCGGGCTACAATGAGCAGTTCTTC. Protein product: CASSPKGLAGYNEQFF.

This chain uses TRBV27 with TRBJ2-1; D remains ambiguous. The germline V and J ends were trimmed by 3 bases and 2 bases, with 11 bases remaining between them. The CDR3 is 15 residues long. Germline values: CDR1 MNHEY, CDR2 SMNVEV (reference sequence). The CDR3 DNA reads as TGTGCCAGCAGTTTTTTCTTTCGGGCCTACAATGAGCAGTTCTTC. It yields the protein CASSFFFRAYNEQFF.

CDR3 in amino acids: CASSIRFSGGAGETQYF. CDR3 nucleotide sequence: TGCGCCAGCAGCATCCGTTTTAGCGGGGGGGCCGGAGAGACCCAGTACTTC. The rearrangement uses TRBV4-1 and TRBJ2-5; 11 bases are shared with TRBD2. This CDR3 is built from 17 residues. J gave up 4 bases and V 5 bases, and 12 bases lay outside the gene matches. Germline CDR1 reads MGHRA; CDR2 reads YSYEKL.

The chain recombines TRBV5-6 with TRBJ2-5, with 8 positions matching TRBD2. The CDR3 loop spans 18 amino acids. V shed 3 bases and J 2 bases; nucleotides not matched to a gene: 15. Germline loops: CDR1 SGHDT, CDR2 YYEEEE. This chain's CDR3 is CASSYWGPGGRTQETQYF. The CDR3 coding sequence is TGTGCCAGCAGCTATTGGGGCCCTGGCGGGAGGACGCAAGAGACCCAGTACTTC.

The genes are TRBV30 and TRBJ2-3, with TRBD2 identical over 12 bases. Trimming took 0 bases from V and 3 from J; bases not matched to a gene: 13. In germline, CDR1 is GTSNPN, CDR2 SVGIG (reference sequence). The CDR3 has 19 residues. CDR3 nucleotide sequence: TGTGCCTGGAGTGTACGCTCTAGCGGGGGGGTTCGGTGGACAGATACGCAGTATTTT. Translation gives CAWSVRSSGGVRWTDTQYF.

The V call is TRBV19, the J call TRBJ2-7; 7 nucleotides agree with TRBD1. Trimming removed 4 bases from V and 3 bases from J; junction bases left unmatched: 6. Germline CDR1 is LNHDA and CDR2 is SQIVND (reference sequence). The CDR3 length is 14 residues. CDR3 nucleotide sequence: TGTGCCAGTAGTAAACCGGGACAGTACTACGAGCAGTACTTC. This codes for CASSKPGQYYEQYF.

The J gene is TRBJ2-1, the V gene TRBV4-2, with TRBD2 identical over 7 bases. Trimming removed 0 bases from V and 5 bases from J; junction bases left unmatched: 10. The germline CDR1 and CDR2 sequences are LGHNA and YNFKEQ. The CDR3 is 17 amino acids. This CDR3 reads CASSQDLGGRRNNEQFF. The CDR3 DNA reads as TGTGCCAGCAGCCAAGATCTTGGCGGGAGAAGGAACAATGAGCAGTTCTTC.

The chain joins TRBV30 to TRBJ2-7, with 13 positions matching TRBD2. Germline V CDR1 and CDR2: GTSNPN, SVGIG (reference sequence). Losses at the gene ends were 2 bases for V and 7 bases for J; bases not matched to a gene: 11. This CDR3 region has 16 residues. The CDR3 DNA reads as TGTGCCTGGAGTACCCCACTAGCGGGAGGGCCGGGGGAGCAGTACTTC. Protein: CAWSTPLAGGPGEQYF.

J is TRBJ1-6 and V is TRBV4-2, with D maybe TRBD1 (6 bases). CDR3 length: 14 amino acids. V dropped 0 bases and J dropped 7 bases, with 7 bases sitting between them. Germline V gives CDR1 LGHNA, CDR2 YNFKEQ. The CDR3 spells CASSQDRGNSPLHF. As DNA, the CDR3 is TGTGCCAGCAGCCAAGACAGGGGCAATTCACCCCTCCACTTT.

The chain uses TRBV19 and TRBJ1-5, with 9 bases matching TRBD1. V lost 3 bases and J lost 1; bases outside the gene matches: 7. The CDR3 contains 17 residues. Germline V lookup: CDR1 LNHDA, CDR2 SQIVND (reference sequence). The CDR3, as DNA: TGTGCCAGTAGTATGAACACAGGGGGCCAAAGCAATCAGCCCCAGCATTTT. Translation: CASSMNTGGQSNQPQHF.